This passage covers 2 T cell receptor beta chains from one sample sequenced in a study of blood T cells in healthy people across ages. Combining a sample-barcoded 5' primer with a J-beta primer mix, a second PCR ran for roughly 6 to 11 cycles. TCRdb reanalysed the 5' RACE reads using MiXCR and keeps one entry per CDR3 protein. The sample lists about 680,000 distinct CDR3 sequences; roughly 50% were seen once. Sequenced material: blood. Receptor source: an older woman in good health.

This clonotype was seen only a few times. The chain employs TRBV7-2 and TRBJ1-2, with D tentatively TRBD1 (5 bases). CDR3 size: 13 residues. Germline V gene sequence: CDR1 SGHTA, CDR2 FQGNSA. Trimming cost V 5 bases and J 7 bases, with 14 bases left between them. CDR3 coding DNA: TGTGCCAGCAGCGCCGACACCGGGGGTGGCTACACCTTC. Translation gives CASSADTGGGYTF. Using reference TRBV7-2 and TRBJ1-2 for the parts outside the CDR3, the full variable domain is GAGVSQSPSNKVTEKGKDVELRCDPISGHTALYWYRQSLGQGLEFLIYFQGNSAPDKSGLPSDRFSAERTGGSVSTLTIQRTQQEDSAVYLCASSADTGGGYTFGSGTRLTVV.

This chain joins TRBV7-9 and TRBJ1-1; the D gene is possibly TRBD1 (5 bases). This CDR3 spans 14 amino acids. V lost 7 bases to trimming and J lost 3 bases, with 15 bases between them. Germline CDR1 is SEHNR and CDR2 is FQNEAQ (reference sequence). The CDR3 sequence: CASNRGGEYTEAFF. As DNA, the CDR3 is TGTGCCAGCAACCGAGGAGGGGAGTACACTGAAGCTTTCTTT.